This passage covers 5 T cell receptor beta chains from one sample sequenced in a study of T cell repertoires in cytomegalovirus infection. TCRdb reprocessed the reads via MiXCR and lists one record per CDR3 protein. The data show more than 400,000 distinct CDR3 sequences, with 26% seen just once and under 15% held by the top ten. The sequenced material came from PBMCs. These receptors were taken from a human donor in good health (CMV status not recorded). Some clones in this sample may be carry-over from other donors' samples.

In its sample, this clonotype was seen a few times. CDR3 loop: CASSYGTSGRETQYF. CDR3 coding DNA: TGTGCCAGCAGCTACGGGACTAGCGGGAGAGAGACCCAGTACTTC. V usage is TRBV7-2 and J usage is TRBJ2-5; 14 nucleotides agree with TRBD2. Germline V gives CDR1 SGHTA, CDR2 FQGNSA. V was clipped by 4 bases and J by 4 bases; unmatched bases: 2. CDR3 length equals 15 residues. Variable domain in full (rest from reference TRBV7-2 and TRBJ2-5): GAGVSQSPSNKVTEKGKDVELRCDPISGHTALYWYRQSLGQGLEFLIYFQGNSAPDKSGLPSDRFSAERTGGSVSTLTIQRTQQEDSAVYLCASSYGTSGRETQYFGPGTRLLVL.

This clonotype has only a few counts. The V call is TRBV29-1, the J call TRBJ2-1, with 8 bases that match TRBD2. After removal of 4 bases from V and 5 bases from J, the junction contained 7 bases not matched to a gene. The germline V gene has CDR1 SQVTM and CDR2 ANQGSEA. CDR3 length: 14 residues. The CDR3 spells CSVARLAGNNEQFF. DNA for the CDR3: TGCAGCGTTGCCCGGTTAGCGGGGAACAATGAGCAGTTCTTC.

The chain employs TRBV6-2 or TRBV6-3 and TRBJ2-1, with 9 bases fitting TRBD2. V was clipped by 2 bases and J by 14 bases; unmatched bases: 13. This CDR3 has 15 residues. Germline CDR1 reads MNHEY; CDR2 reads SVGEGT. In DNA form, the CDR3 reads TGTGCCAGCAGTTACCGCACTAGCGGGCTGGGCGAAAAGTTCTTC. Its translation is CASSYRTSGLGEKFF.

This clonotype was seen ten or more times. The CDR3 protein is CASSLVSRATGELFF. In DNA, the CDR3 is TGTGCCAGCAGCTTAGTAAGCCGCGCCACCGGGGAGCTGTTTTTT. J is TRBJ2-2 and V is TRBV7-2; D is uncertain. V lost 1 base, J lost 4 bases, and 10 bases lay in between. This CDR3 has 15 residues. CDR1 and CDR2 (germline): SGHTA, FQGNSA.

The DNA for the CDR3 is TGTGCCAGCAGCTTAGGTCCCCGGGGCGCGGTTTTTGAGACCCAGTACTTC. As protein: CASSLGPRGAVFETQYF. The rearrangement uses TRBV7-2 and TRBJ2-5, with D perhaps given as TRBD1 or TRBD2 (5 bases each). V was clipped by 1 base and J by 5 bases, with 20 bases between them. CDR1 and CDR2 (germline): SGHTA, FQGNSA. The CDR3 is made up of 17 amino acids.